The 20 T cell receptor beta chains in this list originate from one sample, sequenced in a study of regulatory T cells in long-lasting Graves disease. Time point reported: newly diagnosed GD, antithyroid drugs for less than 3 months. From PBMCs, RNA was extracted and then used to make the TCR library. Through Arm-PCR of CDR3 regions and iRepertoire HTBI primers, TCR beta libraries were built. TCRdb passed the multiplex PCR reads through MiXCR, listing each CDR3 protein once. The table has approximately 560,000 distinct CDR3 sequences, around 16% seen once; the top ten hold 12%. These records were also assigned to another study, of T cells in Graves' hyperthyroidism and ophthalmopathy.

Sequencing was performed on peripheral blood mononuclear cells (PBMCs), taken at new diagnosis, from a patient treated with antithyroid drugs. Every receptor here comes from a man aged 18 to 29 with Graves disease.

At least ten counts were recorded for this clonotype. The chain recombines TRBV12-3 or TRBV12-4 with TRBJ2-7, with D maybe TRBD1 (5 bases). This CDR3 comprises 16 residues. Deletions cut 3 bases from V and 0 bases from J, with 15 bases between. The CDR3 protein is CASSFFGRTSSYEQYF. CDR3 DNA sequence: TGTGCCAGCAGTTTTTTCGGCAGGACAAGCTCCTACGAGCAGTACTTC.

This clonotype was recorded a few times. The chain uses TRBV4-1 and TRBJ1-5; the match to TRBD1 covers 7 bases. The CDR3 has 16 amino acids. Germline V lookup: CDR1 MGHRA, CDR2 YSYEKL. After removal of 1 base from V and 1 base from J, the junction contained 4 bases not matched to a gene. The CDR3 nucleotides read TGCGCCAGCAGCCAAGGGCCAGGGGGAAGCAATCAGCCCCAGCATTTT. Translating gives CASSQGPGGSNQPQHF.

This clonotype has only a few counts. The rearrangement links TRBV6-2 or TRBV6-3 to TRBJ1-1; weak D call: TRBD1 (6 bases). Per the germline V gene, CDR1 is MNHEY and CDR2 is SVGEGT. V lost 2 bases and J 11 bases, leaving 21 bases between the germline ends. The CDR3 is made up of 15 amino acids. CDR3 coding DNA: TGTGCCAGCAGTTACCCACCCTCGGGGGCCGCAAGGGCTTTCTTT. Translating gives CASSYPPSGAARAFF.

There are a few counts of this clonotype. The chain links TRBV11-2 to TRBJ1-3, with D unclear. From germline, CDR1 is SGHAT and CDR2 FQNNGV. This CDR3 has 17 residues. The ends were cut back, 0 bases at V and 0 bases at J, with 12 bases in the middle. CDR3 in amino acids: CASSLDRVESSGNTIYF. The DNA of the CDR3 is TGTGCCAGCAGCTTAGATCGGGTCGAGAGCTCTGGAAACACCATATATTTT.

This chain uses TRBV7-2 with TRBJ1-1; possible D gene TRBD1, 6 bases. Germline CDR1 reads SGHTA; CDR2 reads FQGNSA. CDR3 length: 16 residues. The V and J ends lost 1 base and 1 base respectively, with 13 bases between them. CDR3 amino acids: CASSLGGGLPNTEAFF. The CDR3 DNA reads as TGTGCCAGCAGCTTAGGGGGGGGGCTCCCGAACACTGAAGCTTTCTTT.

The table lists this clonotype with a few counts. V is TRBV7-3 and J is TRBJ1-5; 8 nucleotides match TRBD1. V was pared by 4 bases and J by 9 bases, with 14 bases of the junction left unmatched. Germline V gene data show CDR1 as SGHTA and CDR2 as FQGTGA. This CDR3 has 16 residues. As DNA, the CDR3 is TGTGCCAGCAGCTCACGGGACAGGCCTTCGAAGGGGCCCCAGCATTTT. As protein: CASSSRDRPSKGPQHF.

This clonotype came up many times. The genes are TRBV6-2 or TRBV6-3 and TRBJ2-7; TRBD1 might be the D (6 bases). Germline CDR1 and CDR2: MNHEY and SVGEGT. This CDR3 has 14 amino acids. The V gene lost 4 bases and the J gene lost 6 bases, with 16 bases spanning the gap. In nucleotides, the CDR3 is TGTGCCAGCAGTTCGGCGCTCCGGGACACCGAGCAGTACTTC. Translated, it gives CASSSALRDTEQYF.

Ten or more counts support this clonotype. This CDR3 is CASSGGHGGPYEQYF. Here the CDR3 DNA reads TGTGCCAGCAGCGGGGGGCATGGCGGGCCCTACGAGCAGTACTTC. This sequence joins TRBV9 and TRBJ2-7; D possibly corresponds to TRBD1 (6 bases). The germline gives CDR1 SGDLS, CDR2 YYNGEE. V was cut by 3 bases and J by 2 bases, with 15 bases left in between. The CDR3 sequence is 15 residues long.

This clonotype was seen at least ten times. This rearrangement joins TRBV2 to TRBJ1-1; the D is unclear. Germline loops: CDR1 SNHLY, CDR2 FYNNEI. The CDR3 is 13 amino acids. The germline V and J ends were trimmed by 1 base and 1 base, with 4 bases remaining between them. CDR3 bases: TGTGCCAGCAGTGAAGACGCGAACACTGAAGCTTTCTTT. This translates into CASSEDANTEAFF.

This rearrangement joins TRBV7-9 to TRBJ2-1; D ambiguous. Germline V gene lookup returns CDR1 SEHNR and CDR2 FQNEAQ (reference sequence). The CDR3 is made up of 12 amino acids. V was shortened by 1 base and J by 10 bases, with 8 bases between the two germline ends. This CDR3 reads CASSLGKLEQFF. The CDR3, as DNA: TGTGCCAGCAGCTTAGGTAAGCTCGAGCAGTTCTTC.

As for this clonotype: With a much larger clone just one base away, this may be a read error. The chain links TRBV6-2 or TRBV6-3 to TRBJ2-1, with 11 nucleotides matching TRBD2. The V segment lost 4 bases and the J segment 10 bases; nucleotides outside the gene matches: 9. The germline CDR1 and CDR2 sequences are MNHEY and SVGEGT. The CDR3 extends over 15 amino acids. In DNA, the CDR3 is TGTGCCAGCAGTTCTACTAGCGGGAGCCAATACGAGCAGTTCTTC. Residues: CASSSTSGSQYEQFF.

The chain carries TRBV14 and TRBJ1-2; D ambiguous. Trimming removed 0 bases at V and 8 bases at J, with 7 bases between. The CDR3 totals 12 residues. Germline lookup yields CDR1 SGHDN and CDR2 FVKESK. CDR3 sequence: CASSQDHGGYTF. CDR3 nucleotide sequence: TGTGCCAGCAGCCAAGACCACGGGGGCTACACCTTC.

The J gene is TRBJ2-7, the V gene TRBV18; no firm D call. This CDR3 has 13 residues. Germline V gene lookup returns CDR1 KGHSH and CDR2 LQKENI. Trimming stripped 4 bases from V and 5 bases from J, with 12 bases between. The CDR3: CASSHEGRNEQYF. CDR3 sequence (DNA): TGTGCCAGCTCACACGAAGGACGGAACGAGCAGTACTTC.

This clonotype was found many times. V usage is TRBV29-1 and J usage is TRBJ2-1; TRBD2 matches at 8 bases. The CDR3 length is 13 residues. V trimming: 7 bases; J trimming: 8 bases; junction bases outside the gene matches: 10. In germline, CDR1 is SQVTM, CDR2 ANQGSEA. The CDR3: CSAWGLGTHEQFF. DNA of the CDR3: TGCAGCGCGTGGGGACTAGGGACCCATGAGCAGTTCTTC.

The rearrangement uses TRBV9 and TRBJ1-2; D is unresolved. Trimming stripped 0 bases from V and 1 base from J, with 1 base between. The germline V gene encodes CDR1 SGDLS and CDR2 YYNGEE. CDR3 length equals 12 residues. In nucleotides, the CDR3 is TGTGCCAGCAGCGTAGATAACTATGGCTACACCTTC. It yields the protein CASSVDNYGYTF.

This clonotype was seen a handful of times. The chain joins TRBV30 to TRBJ2-3; 8 nucleotides align to TRBD2. The trim removed 0 bases at V and 2 bases at J, leaving 10 bases unmatched. The CDR3 covers 17 residues. The germline CDR1 and CDR2 sequences are GTSNPN and SVGIG (reference sequence). This chain's CDR3 is CAWSVSPGRADTDTQYF. The CDR3 nucleotides read TGTGCCTGGAGTGTATCGCCCGGGAGGGCCGACACAGATACGCAGTATTTT.

Points on this clonotype: Being one base from a much bigger clone, this may be a read error. The chain combines TRBV2 with TRBJ1-2, with no clear D. Per the germline V gene, CDR1 is SNHLY and CDR2 is FYNNEI. This CDR3 region has 13 residues. V was shortened by 7 bases and J by 7 bases, with 16 bases between the two germline ends. The CDR3 sequence is CASTWAALSGYTF. Here the CDR3 DNA reads TGTGCCAGCACTTGGGCAGCGCTATCTGGCTACACCTTC.

This clonotype was found a few times. The V call is TRBV6-2 or TRBV6-3, the J call TRBJ1-1; perhaps TRBD1 as D (5 bases). CDR3 size: 15 residues. The V and J ends lost 2 bases and 3 bases respectively, with 13 bases between them. Germline loops: CDR1 MNHEY, CDR2 SVGEGT. CDR3 residues: CASSYAGFRDTEAFF. CDR3 bases: TGTGCCAGCAGTTACGCGGGCTTCAGGGACACTGAAGCTTTCTTT.

In its sample, this clonotype was seen many times. The chain combines TRBV5-1 with TRBJ2-3, with TRBD2 matching 12 bases. There are 16 residues in the CDR3. Germline V gene sequence: CDR1 SGHRS, CDR2 YFSETQ. Losses at the gene ends were 4 bases for V and 4 bases for J; bases not matched to a gene: 7. This chain's CDR3 is CASSRRLAGAADTQYF. Written as DNA, the CDR3 is TGCGCCAGCAGCCGTAGACTAGCGGGAGCGGCAGATACGCAGTATTTT.

This clonotype was found many times. This chain's CDR3 is CASSLGLAGTGELFF. CDR3 sequence (DNA): TGTGCCAGCAGCTTGGGACTAGCGGGAACCGGGGAGCTGTTTTTT. The chain employs TRBV11-2 and TRBJ2-2, with 13 bases identical to TRBD2. V trimming: 3 bases; J trimming: 5 bases; junction bases outside the gene matches: 0. The CDR3 covers 15 residues. The germline gives CDR1 SGHAT, CDR2 FQNNGV.